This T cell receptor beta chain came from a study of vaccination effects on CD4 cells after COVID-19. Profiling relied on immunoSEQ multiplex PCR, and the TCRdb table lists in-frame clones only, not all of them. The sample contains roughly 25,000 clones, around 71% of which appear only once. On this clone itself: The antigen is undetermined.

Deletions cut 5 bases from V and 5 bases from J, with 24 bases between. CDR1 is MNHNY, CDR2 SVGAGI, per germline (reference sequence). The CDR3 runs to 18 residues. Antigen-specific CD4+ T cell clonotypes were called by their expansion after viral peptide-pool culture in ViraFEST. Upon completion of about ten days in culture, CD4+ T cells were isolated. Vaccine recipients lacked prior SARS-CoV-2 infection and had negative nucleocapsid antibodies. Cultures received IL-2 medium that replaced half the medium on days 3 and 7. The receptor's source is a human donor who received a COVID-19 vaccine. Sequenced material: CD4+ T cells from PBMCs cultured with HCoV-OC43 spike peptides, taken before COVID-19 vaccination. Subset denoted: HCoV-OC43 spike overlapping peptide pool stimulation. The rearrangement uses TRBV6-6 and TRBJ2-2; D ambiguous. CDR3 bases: TGTGCCAGCAGTCAGGCCACCAGTTTTGCCTGGCGGACCGGGGAGCTGTTTTTT. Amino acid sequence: CASSQATSFAWRTGELFF.